This T cell receptor beta chain was identified in a study of blood T cell repertoires in COVID-19 (dated by TCRdb to the early 2020s). For the study in its entirety: The collaborator samples originated in the United States, Italy and Spain and spanned the acute and convalescent phases of COVID-19. The material from the prospective study consisted of cDNA or gDNA derived from T cells, B-cell-depleted T cells, or PBMCs. Deeply sampled blood TCRbeta repertoires from subjects exposed to, actively infected with, or recovered from COVID-19 were included in the dataset. The repertoires were made available in a free public database intended to serve as a resource for research on the immune response to SARS-CoV-2. Samples came from the ongoing ImmuneRACE study (first 160 participants) plus 1,254 subjects from 6 global collaborators. A de-identified subject ID, COVID-19 status, age in years and sex were almost always included in the sample metadata. Where HLA class I and class II types were available, the types were taken from metadata supplied by the sample provider, not from assay-based typing. The paper as a whole reports these results and caveats: Clinical and demographic metadata were provided uncurated, with the amount varying by source and participant.

Participants in the prospective study were enrolled through a virtual design, were aged roughly 18 to 90 years, and lived in approximately 24 United States geographic areas. In the prospective study, cohorts were assigned on the basis of participant-reported clinical history obtained from a screening survey and a study questionnaire. ImmuneRACE Cohort 3 recovered participants were defined by two consecutive negative NP/OP PCR tests, healthcare professional clearance, or symptom resolution. Mobile phlebotomists in the prospective study collected whole blood, serum and a nasopharyngeal or oropharyngeal swab from every participant. Over an approximately 2-month period, participants in the prospective study had the option of providing additional blood draws and questionnaires. Before DNA extraction, blood samples from the prospective study were shipped at room temperature or frozen. This clone was detected only once. Its antigen has not been determined. Base quality data are lacking; no much larger clone is found one base away.

The immunoSEQ Assay, a bias-controlled multiplex PCR, was used to amplify TCRbeta CDR3 regions from genomic DNA. Per the authors' processing: The number of nucleated cells in each sample was estimated by amplification of reference gene primers within the assay. To quantify the absolute abundance of each unique TCRbeta CDR3 rearrangement, sequence reads were collapsed and filtered. Productive Simpson clonality was computed per sample as the square root of Simpson's diversity index over productive rearrangements. TCRdb retrieved this table from immuneACCESS and kept in-frame rearrangements only. Not all clones are present; in checked studies, unresolved V genes account for under half, and no reason is known for the remainder. V and J calls and clone size are those listed in that table; D and trimming were worked out from the DNA. The sample table records fewer than 600,000 clones; around nine tenths of these occur just once. The ten largest make up roughly 1.9% of the sample.

Including the terminal cysteine and phenylalanine, the CDR3 comprises 12 residues. The read is trimmed to its CDR3 DNA, 36 bases read in frame from base 1. As encoded in the germline V gene (reference sequence), CDR1 is LNHDA while CDR2 is SQIVND. V lost 6 bases and J lost 11 bases; the stretch between them is 14 bases long. The material sequenced was PBMCs or T cells enriched from blood (not recorded which). The receptor was derived from a woman in her thirties or forties who had recovered from COVID-19. Recombination connected TRBV19 to TRBJ1-5; there is no confident call for the D gene. The DNA sequence is given as TGTGCCAGTAGCCCCCTTGGGGAGGCCCAGCATTTT. It is translated as CASSPLGEAQHF.